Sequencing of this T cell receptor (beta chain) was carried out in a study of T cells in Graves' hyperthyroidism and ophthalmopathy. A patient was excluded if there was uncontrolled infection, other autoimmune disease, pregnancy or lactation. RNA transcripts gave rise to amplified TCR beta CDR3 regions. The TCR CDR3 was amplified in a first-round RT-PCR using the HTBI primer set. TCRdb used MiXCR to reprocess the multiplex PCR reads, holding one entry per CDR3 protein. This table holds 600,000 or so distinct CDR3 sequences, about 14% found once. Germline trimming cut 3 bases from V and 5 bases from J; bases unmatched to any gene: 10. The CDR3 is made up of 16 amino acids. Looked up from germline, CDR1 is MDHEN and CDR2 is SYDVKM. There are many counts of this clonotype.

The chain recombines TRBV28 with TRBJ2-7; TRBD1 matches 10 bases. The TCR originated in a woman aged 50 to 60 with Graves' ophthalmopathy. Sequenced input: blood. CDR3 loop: CASSFAGTGEPNEQYF. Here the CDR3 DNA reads TGTGCCAGCAGTTTCGCCGGGACAGGGGAACCGAACGAGCAGTACTTC.